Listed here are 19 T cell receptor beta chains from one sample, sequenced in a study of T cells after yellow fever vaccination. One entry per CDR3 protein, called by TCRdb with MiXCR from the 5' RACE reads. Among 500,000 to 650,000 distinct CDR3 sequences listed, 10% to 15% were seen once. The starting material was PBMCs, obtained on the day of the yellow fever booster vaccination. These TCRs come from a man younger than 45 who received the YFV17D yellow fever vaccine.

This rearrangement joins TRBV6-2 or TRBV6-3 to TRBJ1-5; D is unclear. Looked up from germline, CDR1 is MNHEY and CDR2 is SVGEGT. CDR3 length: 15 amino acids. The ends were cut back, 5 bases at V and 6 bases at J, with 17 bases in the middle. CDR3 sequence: CASSDRSTEGQPQHF. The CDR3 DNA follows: TGTGCCAGCAGTGACCGGTCCACTGAGGGTCAGCCCCAGCATTTT.

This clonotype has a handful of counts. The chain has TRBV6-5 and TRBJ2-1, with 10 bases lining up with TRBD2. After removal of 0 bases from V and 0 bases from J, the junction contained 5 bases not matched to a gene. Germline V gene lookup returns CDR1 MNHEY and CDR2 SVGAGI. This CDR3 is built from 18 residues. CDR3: CASSYSDSGRLSYNEQFF. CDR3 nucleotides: TGTGCCAGCAGTTACTCGGATAGCGGGAGGCTCTCCTACAATGAGCAGTTCTTC.

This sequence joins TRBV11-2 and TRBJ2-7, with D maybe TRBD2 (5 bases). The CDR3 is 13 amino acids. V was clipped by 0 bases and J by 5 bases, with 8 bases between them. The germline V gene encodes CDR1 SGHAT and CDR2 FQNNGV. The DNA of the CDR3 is TGTGCCAGCAGCTTAGATACGGGGAACGAGCAGTACTTC. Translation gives CASSLDTGNEQYF.

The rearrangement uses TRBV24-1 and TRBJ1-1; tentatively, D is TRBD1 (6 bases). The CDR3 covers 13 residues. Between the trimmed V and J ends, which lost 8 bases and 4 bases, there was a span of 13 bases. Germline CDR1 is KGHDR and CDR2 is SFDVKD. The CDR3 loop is CATMEGGPTEAFF. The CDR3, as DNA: TGTGCCACCATGGAGGGGGGTCCCACTGAAGCTTTCTTT.

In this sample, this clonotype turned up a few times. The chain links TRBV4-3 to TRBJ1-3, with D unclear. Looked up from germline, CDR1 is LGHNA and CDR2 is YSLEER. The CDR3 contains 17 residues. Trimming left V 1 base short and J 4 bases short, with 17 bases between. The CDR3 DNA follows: TGCGCCAGCAGCCAAGGCGTCACTCTAGGTCTCGGAAACACCATATATTTT. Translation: CASSQGVTLGLGNTIYF.

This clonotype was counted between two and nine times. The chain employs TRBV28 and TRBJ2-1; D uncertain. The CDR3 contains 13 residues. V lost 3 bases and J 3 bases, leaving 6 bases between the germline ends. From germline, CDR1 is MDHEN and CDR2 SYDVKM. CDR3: CASSFGYYNEQFF. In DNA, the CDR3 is TGTGCCAGCAGTTTTGGCTACTACAATGAGCAGTTCTTC.

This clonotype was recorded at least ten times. This CDR3 is CASSLGRNSYEQYF. CDR3 coding DNA: TGTGCCAGCAGCCTCGGGAGGAACTCCTACGAGCAGTACTTC. This chain joins TRBV9 and TRBJ2-7; 7 nucleotides align to TRBD2. The CDR3 has 14 amino acids. Germline loops: CDR1 SGDLS, CDR2 YYNGEE. V was clipped by 4 bases and J by 0 bases; unmatched bases: 4.

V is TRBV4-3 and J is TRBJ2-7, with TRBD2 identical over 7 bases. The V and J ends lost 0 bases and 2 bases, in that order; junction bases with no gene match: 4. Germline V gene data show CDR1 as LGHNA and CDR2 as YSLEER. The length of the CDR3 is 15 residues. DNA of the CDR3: TGCGCCAGCAGCCAAGAGGCGGGGGTTCCCTACGAGCAGTACTTC. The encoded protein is CASSQEAGVPYEQYF.

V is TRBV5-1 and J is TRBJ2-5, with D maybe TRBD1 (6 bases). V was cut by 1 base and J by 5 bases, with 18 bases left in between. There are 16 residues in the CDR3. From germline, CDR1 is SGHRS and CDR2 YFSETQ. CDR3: CASSLFQGLGPETQYF. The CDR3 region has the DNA TGCGCCAGCAGCTTGTTCCAGGGGTTGGGGCCCGAGACCCAGTACTTC.

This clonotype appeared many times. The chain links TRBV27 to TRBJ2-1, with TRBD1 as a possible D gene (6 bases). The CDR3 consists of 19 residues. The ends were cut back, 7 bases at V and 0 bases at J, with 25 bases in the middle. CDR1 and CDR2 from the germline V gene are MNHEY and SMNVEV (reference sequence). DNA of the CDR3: TGTGCCAGCAAACCCTCTGGGGGCCCGGGGCTTCGCTCCTACAATGAGCAGTTCTTC. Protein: CASKPSGGPGLRSYNEQFF.

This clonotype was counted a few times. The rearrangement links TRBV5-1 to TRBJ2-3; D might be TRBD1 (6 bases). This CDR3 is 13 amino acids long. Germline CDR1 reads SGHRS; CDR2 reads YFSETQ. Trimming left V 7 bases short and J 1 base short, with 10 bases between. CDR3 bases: TGCGCCAGCGGGGCAGGGGGCACAGATACGCAGTATTTT. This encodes CASGAGGTDTQYF.

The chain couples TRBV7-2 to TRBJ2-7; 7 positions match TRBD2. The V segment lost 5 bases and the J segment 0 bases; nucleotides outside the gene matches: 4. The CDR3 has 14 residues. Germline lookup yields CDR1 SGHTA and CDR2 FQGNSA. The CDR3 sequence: CASSRERGSYEQYF. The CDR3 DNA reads TGTGCCAGCAGCAGGGAGCGGGGCTCCTACGAGCAGTACTTC.

This chain's CDR3 is CASSLGGVIEQFF. For the CDR3, the DNA is TGTGCCAGCAGCTTGGGTGGAGTTATTGAGCAGTTCTTC. This rearrangement joins TRBV5-6 to TRBJ2-1; no reliable D call. Trimming stripped 0 bases from V and 9 bases from J, with 10 bases between. Per germline, CDR1 SGHDT and CDR2 YYEEEE. This CDR3 is 13 amino acids long.

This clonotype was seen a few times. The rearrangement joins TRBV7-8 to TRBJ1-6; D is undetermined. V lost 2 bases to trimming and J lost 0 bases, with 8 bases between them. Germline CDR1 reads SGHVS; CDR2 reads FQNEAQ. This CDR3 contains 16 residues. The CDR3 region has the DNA TGTGCCAGCAGCTTAAGACCGCGCTCCTATAATTCACCCCTCCACTTT. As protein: CASSLRPRSYNSPLHF.

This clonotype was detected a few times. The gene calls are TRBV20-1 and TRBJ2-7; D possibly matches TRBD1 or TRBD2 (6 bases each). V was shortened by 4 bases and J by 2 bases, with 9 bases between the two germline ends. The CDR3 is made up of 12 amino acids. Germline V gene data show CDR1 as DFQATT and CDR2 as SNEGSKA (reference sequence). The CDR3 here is CSAMRGAYEQYF. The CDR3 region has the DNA TGCAGTGCTATGAGGGGGGCCTACGAGCAGTACTTC.

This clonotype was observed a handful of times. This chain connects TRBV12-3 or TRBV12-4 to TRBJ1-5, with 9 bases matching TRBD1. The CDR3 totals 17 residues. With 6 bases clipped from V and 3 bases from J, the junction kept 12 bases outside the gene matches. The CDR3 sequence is CASRSDRGTSINQPQHF. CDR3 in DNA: TGTGCCAGCAGATCGGACAGGGGCACATCCATCAATCAGCCCCAGCATTTT.

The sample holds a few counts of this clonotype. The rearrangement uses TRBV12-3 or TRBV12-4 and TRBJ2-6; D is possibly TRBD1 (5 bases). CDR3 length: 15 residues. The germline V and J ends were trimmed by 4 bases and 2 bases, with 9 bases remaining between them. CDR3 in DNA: TGTGCCAGCAGTTCCCCAGGGACTGGGGCCAACGTCCTGACTTTC. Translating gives CASSSPGTGANVLTF.

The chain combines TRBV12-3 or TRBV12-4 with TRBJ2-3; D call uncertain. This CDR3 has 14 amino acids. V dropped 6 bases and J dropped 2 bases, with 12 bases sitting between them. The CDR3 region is CASRKLRNTDTQYF. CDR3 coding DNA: TGTGCCAGCAGAAAGCTGCGGAACACAGATACGCAGTATTTT.

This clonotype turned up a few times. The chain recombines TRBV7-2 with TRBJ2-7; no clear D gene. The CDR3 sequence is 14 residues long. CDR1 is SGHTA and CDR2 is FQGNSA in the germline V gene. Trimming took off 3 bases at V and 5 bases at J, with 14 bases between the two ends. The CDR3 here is CASSFPSARNEQYF. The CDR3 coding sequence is TGTGCCAGCAGCTTCCCGAGTGCTAGGAACGAGCAGTACTTC. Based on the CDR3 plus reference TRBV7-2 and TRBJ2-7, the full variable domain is GAGVSQSPSNKVTEKGKDVELRCDPISGHTALYWYRQSLGQGLEFLIYFQGNSAPDKSGLPSDRFSAERTGGSVSTLTIQRTQQEDSAVYLCASSFPSARNEQYFGPGTRLTVT.